The 23 T cell receptor beta chains below come from one sample, sequenced in a study of graft-versus-host responses after intestinal transplantation. Their specific antigens are unknown. Measured with immunoSEQ multiplex PCR; TCRdb has only the in-frame clones, and not every one. This repertoire shows 55,000 to 80,000 clones, approximately 91% found once; its top ten account for about 1.8%. The source was unstimulated CD8+ T cells sorted from spleen or lymph node cells, collected before transplant. The receptors were sampled from a human donor who was the organ donor for an intestinal transplant.

J is TRBJ2-1 and V is TRBV19; D is possibly TRBD1 (6 bases). The CDR3 length is 13 residues. The V end was cut by 7 bases, the J end by 4 bases, with 11 bases between. Germline V CDR1 and CDR2: LNHDA, SQIVND (reference sequence). The CDR3 DNA is TGTGCCAGTATGGACAGCAATTACAATGAGCAGTTCTTC. The encoded protein is CASMDSNYNEQFF.

The V call is TRBV5-6, the J call TRBJ2-3; D gene ambiguous. This CDR3 contains 13 residues. From germline, CDR1 is SGHDT and CDR2 YYEEEE. The V end lost 1 base, the J end lost 4 bases, and 7 bases lay between the germline ends. The CDR3 coding sequence is TGTGCCAGCAGCTTGTCGCTAGCAGATACGCAGTATTTT. Its translation: CASSLSLADTQYF. Combining the CDR3 with reference TRBV5-6 and TRBJ2-3 gives the whole variable domain DAGVTQSPTHLIKTRGQQVTLRCSPKSGHDTVSWYQQALGQGPQFIFQYYEEEERQRGNFPDRFSGHQFPNYSSELNVNALLLGDSALYLCASSLSLADTQYFGPGTRLTVL.

This rearrangement joins TRBV29-1 to TRBJ2-2, with D perhaps TRBD2 (6 bases). V shed 4 bases and J shed 6 bases, with 9 bases lying between them. This CDR3 has 12 amino acids. Germline CDR1 is SQVTM and CDR2 is ANQGSEA. As DNA, the CDR3 is TGCAGCGTTGTAGGAGGGGCCGGGGAGCTGTTTTTT. This translates into CSVVGGAGELFF.

The chain couples TRBV19 to TRBJ1-1; D perhaps matches TRBD1 (5 bases). This CDR3 is 13 amino acids long. Trimming stripped 3 bases from V and 0 bases from J, with 5 bases between. Germline V gene sequence: CDR1 LNHDA, CDR2 SQIVND (reference sequence). The chain's CDR3 is CASSMTVNTEAFF. The CDR3 DNA reads TGTGCCAGTAGTATGACAGTGAACACTGAAGCTTTCTTT.

Here the CDR3 reads CASSESRASREKLFF. CDR3 sequence (DNA): TGTGCCAGCAGTGAAAGTAGAGCGTCGAGGGAAAAACTGTTTTTT. V gene TRBV2 combines with J gene TRBJ1-4; no firm D call. Germline loops: CDR1 SNHLY, CDR2 FYNNEI. Trimming took off 2 bases at V and 8 bases at J, with 15 bases between the two ends. The length of the CDR3 is 15 residues. The full variable domain, its missing parts supplied by reference TRBV2 and TRBJ1-4, is EPEVTQTPSHQVTQMGQEVILRCVPISNHLYFYWYRQILGQKVEFLVSFYNNEISEKSEIFDDQFSVERPDGSNFTLKIRSTKLEDSAMYFCASSESRASREKLFFGSGTQLSVL.

The V and J genes are TRBV11-2 and TRBJ1-2, with 7 bases matching TRBD1. V shed 5 bases, J shed 3 bases, and the junction held 12 bases outside the gene matches. The CDR3 runs 16 residues. Germline lookup yields CDR1 SGHAT and CDR2 FQNNGV. In DNA, the CDR3 is TGTGCCAGCAGCCTGAAGTCTAGGGGGCTGGACTATGGCTACACCTTC. It codes for CASSLKSRGLDYGYTF.

The chain carries TRBV5-5 and TRBJ2-1, with 8 bases matching TRBD1. Trimming cost V 0 bases and J 10 bases; bases outside gene matches: 9. This CDR3 has 15 amino acids. The germline V gene has CDR1 SGHKS and CDR2 YYEKEE (reference sequence). CDR3 region: CASSLGARGQDEQFF. CDR3 bases: TGTGCCAGCAGCTTGGGGGCCCGGGGACAGGACGAGCAGTTCTTC.

This clone showed up just once. The rearrangement joins TRBV19 to TRBJ2-1, with 10 bases lining up with TRBD2. V shed 4 bases and J 7 bases; nucleotides not matched to a gene: 4. The CDR3 loop spans 14 amino acids. The germline V gene encodes CDR1 LNHDA and CDR2 SQIVND (reference sequence). The CDR3 region has the DNA TGTGCCAGTAGTACTAGCGGGAGTCGGAATGAGCAGTTCTTC. Translation gives CASSTSGSRNEQFF.

The rearrangement links TRBV2 to TRBJ1-1, with D hard to call. The V end was cut by 4 bases, the J end by 4 bases, with 16 bases between. Germline CDR1 and CDR2: SNHLY and FYNNEI. The CDR3 has 15 amino acids. The CDR3 nucleotides are TGTGCCAGCAGTGGTATCCCTGAGGGCCCCACTGAAGCTTTCTTT. It translates to CASSGIPEGPTEAFF.

The chain recombines TRBV7-9 with TRBJ2-7, with 13 nucleotides matching TRBD2. The J segment lost 2 bases and the V segment lost 8 bases, leaving 6 bases of the junction unmatched. The CDR3 contains 15 residues. Germline assignment: CDR1 SEHNR and CDR2 FQNEAQ (reference sequence). The CDR3 region is CASASGLAGAYEQYF. CDR3 DNA: TGTGCCAGCGCTTCAGGACTAGCGGGAGCCTACGAGCAGTACTTC.

This chain uses TRBV10-2 with TRBJ1-2, with TRBD1 matching 12 bases. Germline V gene data show CDR1 as WSHSY and CDR2 as SAAADI. The CDR3 has 17 amino acids. The junction had 11 bases not matched to a gene; V was cut back by 5 bases and J by 4 bases. The CDR3 DNA sequence: TGCGCCAGCAGTCCTCACCGGGACAGGGGGCCTGGCTATGGCTACACCTTC. It yields the protein CASSPHRDRGPGYGYTF.

The chain couples TRBV5-6 to TRBJ1-2; D gene unclear. V was pared by 0 bases and J by 12 bases, with 15 bases between. The CDR3 extends over 13 amino acids. Germline V CDR1 and CDR2: SGHDT, YYEEEE. DNA for the CDR3: TGTGCCAGCAGCTTGGGTGAGGCGGGAGTCGACACCTTC. Translated: CASSLGEAGVDTF.

This clone was counted once. The chain links TRBV9 to TRBJ2-2; 11 bases agree with TRBD2. V lost 3 bases, J lost 4 bases, and 5 bases stayed unmatched. This CDR3 spans 16 amino acids. Per the germline V gene, CDR1 is SGDLS and CDR2 is YYNGEE. The CDR3 coding sequence is TGTGCCAGCAGCGCAGTGACTAGCGGGGCCACCGGGGAGCTGTTTTTT. Translation: CASSAVTSGATGELFF.

Worth noting for this clone: Other DNA sequences from this sample encode an identical CDR3 as well. The chain combines TRBV4-1 with TRBJ2-1, with 11 positions matching TRBD1. This CDR3 has 15 amino acids. Unmatched junction bases numbered 7, after V lost 4 bases and J lost 8 bases. Per germline, CDR1 MGHRA and CDR2 YSYEKL. CDR3 sequence: CASSLTPGQGDEQFF. The CDR3 bases are TGCGCCAGCAGCCTAACTCCGGGACAGGGGGATGAGCAGTTCTTC.

The chain links TRBV18 to TRBJ1-4; TRBD1 aligns across 7 bases. Germline V gene data show CDR1 as KGHSH and CDR2 as LQKENI. J lost 7 bases, V lost 6 bases, and 8 bases had no gene match. The CDR3 extends over 14 amino acids. The CDR3 loop is CASSTQGEAEKLFF. The CDR3 bases are TGTGCCAGCTCGACCCAGGGGGAGGCTGAAAAACTGTTTTTT.

Written as DNA, the CDR3 is TGTGCCAGCAGCTTAGTGCCCAGGGTAGGAGGGAAGGAGACCCAGTACTTC. Its translation: CASSLVPRVGGKETQYF. This chain links TRBV11-2 with TRBJ2-5, with TRBD2 as a possible D gene (6 bases). Germline CDR1 is SGHAT and CDR2 is FQNNGV. Trimming removed 1 base from V and 5 bases from J, with 20 bases in between. This CDR3 comprises 17 residues.

The chain employs TRBV9 and TRBJ1-4; tentative D call: TRBD1 (5 bases). In germline, CDR1 is SGDLS, CDR2 YYNGEE. V shed 0 bases and J shed 3 bases, with 15 bases lying between them. This CDR3 is 17 amino acids long. The CDR3 DNA is TGTGCCAGCAGCGTAGCTACCAGGGATCATTCTAATGAAAAACTGTTTTTT. Its translation: CASSVATRDHSNEKLFF.

CDR3: CASSQGQGATAYEQYF. Here the CDR3 DNA reads TGTGCCAGCAGCCAAGGCCAGGGGGCTACTGCCTACGAGCAGTACTTC. The genes are TRBV4-2 and TRBJ2-7, with 8 positions matching TRBD1. Germline CDR1 is LGHNA and CDR2 is YNFKEQ. V shed 1 base and J 2 bases; nucleotides not matched to a gene: 7. This CDR3 region has 16 residues.

This clone was detected only once. The chain carries TRBV7-8 and TRBJ1-1; a possible D gene is TRBD1 (5 bases). Germline lookup yields CDR1 SGHVS and CDR2 FQNEAQ. V gave up 2 bases and J gave up 1 base, with 14 bases separating them. This CDR3 is 16 amino acids long. CDR3 sequence (DNA): TGTGCCAGCAGCTTAAGCCTCTTAAGGGGGAACACTGAAGCTTTCTTT. Translating it yields CASSLSLLRGNTEAFF.

This rearrangement joins TRBV9 to TRBJ2-7; unclear D gene. Trimming took 0 bases from V and 3 from J, leaving 7 bases between them. This CDR3 is 13 amino acids long. CDR1 is SGDLS and CDR2 is YYNGEE in the germline V gene. CDR3 in amino acids: CASSVDPHYEQYF. Here the CDR3 DNA reads TGTGCCAGCAGCGTAGATCCCCACTACGAGCAGTACTTC.

The rearrangement links TRBV6-5 to TRBJ1-1, with TRBD1 matching over 9 bases. Per the germline V gene, CDR1 is MNHEY and CDR2 is SVGAGI. V trimming: 4 bases; J trimming: 6 bases; junction bases outside the gene matches: 9. CDR3 length equals 15 residues. DNA for the CDR3: TGTGCCAGCAGTTTAACAGGGGGCGTCCGGTCTGAAGCTTTCTTT. Translated, it gives CASSLTGGVRSEAFF.

This rearrangement joins TRBV4-1 to TRBJ2-7; 8 nucleotides match TRBD2. Germline trimming cut 1 base from V and 1 base from J; bases unmatched to any gene: 6. Germline assignment: CDR1 MGHRA and CDR2 YSYEKL. The CDR3 is 16 amino acids. The CDR3 sequence: CASSQGLTSVSYEQYF. In DNA form, the CDR3 reads TGCGCCAGCAGCCAAGGCCTGACTAGCGTGTCCTACGAGCAGTACTTC.

This rearrangement joins TRBV28 to TRBJ2-1, with a tentative D call TRBD1 (5 bases). In germline, CDR1 is MDHEN, CDR2 SYDVKM. This CDR3 contains 13 residues. V was cut by 6 bases and J by 9 bases, with 15 bases left in between. DNA for the CDR3: TGTGCCAGCAGACCCCCAGGGATCGTTGAGCAGTTCTTC. It codes for CASRPPGIVEQFF. Variable domain in full (rest from reference TRBV28 and TRBJ2-1): DVKVTQSSRYLVKRTGEKVFLECVQDMDHENMFWYRQDPGLGLRLIYFSYDVKMKEKGDIPEGYSVSREKKERFSLILESASTNQTSMYLCASRPPGIVEQFFGPGTRLTVL.